These 6 T cell receptor beta chains were sequenced from one sample in a study of T cells in Graves' hyperthyroidism and ophthalmopathy. The source material, RNA transcripts, was used to amplify TCR beta CDR3 regions. Primed by the HTBI set, a first-round RT-PCR was run on the TCR CDR3. TCRdb ran MiXCR on the multiplex PCR reads and lists one entry per CDR3 protein. In the table there are about 640,000 distinct CDR3 sequences, less than 25% of which are singletons. Sequencing was performed on blood. The receptors derive from a man younger than 40 with Graves' ophthalmopathy.

Many counts were recorded for this clonotype. The chain has TRBV11-2 and TRBJ2-1, with D uncertain. The CDR3 length is 14 residues. V was trimmed by 6 bases and J by 2 bases, leaving 11 bases between them. Germline CDR1 SGHAT, CDR2 FQNNGV. In DNA, the CDR3 is TGTGCCAGCAGTCCCCACGAACCCTACAATGAGCAGTTCTTC. It is translated as CASSPHEPYNEQFF.

There are a few counts of this clonotype. The rearrangement joins TRBV3-1 to TRBJ1-6, with a tentative D call TRBD1 (6 bases). Germline V gene sequence: CDR1 LGHDT, CDR2 YNNKEL (reference sequence). The CDR3 runs to 15 residues. V was cut by 4 bases and J by 4 bases, with 11 bases left in between. CDR3: CASSPDRVYNSPLHF. The CDR3 DNA follows: TGTGCCAGCAGCCCGGACAGAGTTTATAATTCACCCCTCCACTTT.

This clonotype was found once. The chain links TRBV3-1 to TRBJ2-1, with TRBD2 identical over 11 bases. Per the germline V gene, CDR1 is LGHDT and CDR2 is YNNKEL (reference sequence). The CDR3 covers 16 residues. V shed 1 base, J shed 4 bases, and the junction held 3 bases outside the gene matches. The CDR3 sequence: CASSQGIAGGYNEQFF. The CDR3 DNA is TGTGCCAGCAGCCAAGGGATAGCGGGAGGGTACAATGAGCAGTTCTTC.

The V and J genes are TRBV10-3 and TRBJ2-2, with 9 bases identical to TRBD2. The CDR3 is 14 amino acids. Trimming cost V 6 bases and J 6 bases; bases outside gene matches: 5. CDR1 is ENHRY, CDR2 SYGVKD, per germline. The CDR3 sequence is CAIRSGTSPGELFF. CDR3 bases: TGTGCCATCAGATCCGGGACTAGCCCCGGGGAGCTGTTTTTT.

This clonotype was recorded many times. The CDR3 DNA is TGTGCCAGCAGCTTACAGGGACTCACTGAAGCTTTCTTT. Its translation: CASSLQGLTEAFF. The chain carries TRBV7-2 and TRBJ1-1, with D possibly TRBD1 on 5 matching bases. This CDR3 has 13 residues. Germline V lookup: CDR1 SGHTA, CDR2 FQGNSA. Trimming pared 2 bases from V and 4 bases from J, leaving 8 bases between.

This clonotype was found a few times. The chain carries TRBV4-3 and TRBJ2-1; 9 bases are shared with TRBD2. Germline lookup yields CDR1 LGHNA and CDR2 YSLEER. V was clipped by 1 base and J by 4 bases; unmatched bases: 14. This CDR3 spans 19 amino acids. The CDR3 is CASSQGRVLAGSGYNEQFF. As DNA, the CDR3 is TGCGCCAGCAGCCAAGGGAGGGTCCTAGCGGGATCCGGGTACAATGAGCAGTTCTTC.